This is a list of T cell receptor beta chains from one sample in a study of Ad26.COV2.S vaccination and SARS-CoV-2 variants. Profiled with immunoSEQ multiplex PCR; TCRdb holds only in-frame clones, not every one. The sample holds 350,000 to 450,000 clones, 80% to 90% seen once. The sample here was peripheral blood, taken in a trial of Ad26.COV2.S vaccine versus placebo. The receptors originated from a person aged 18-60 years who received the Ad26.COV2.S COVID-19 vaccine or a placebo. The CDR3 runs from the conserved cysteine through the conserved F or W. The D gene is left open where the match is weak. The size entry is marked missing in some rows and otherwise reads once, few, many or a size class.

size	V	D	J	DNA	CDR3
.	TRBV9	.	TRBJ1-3	TGTGCCAGCAGCGTAGTTGGTGGGACGGATATAGGAAACACCATATATTTT	CASSVVGGTDIGNTIYF
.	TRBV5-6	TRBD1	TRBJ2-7	TGTGCCAGCAGCGTGGACAGGGGACCCGAGCAGTACTTC	CASSVDRGPEQYF
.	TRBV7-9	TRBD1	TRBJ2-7	TGTGCCAGCAGCCGTGGACAGGGGGGCGAGCAGTACTTC	CASSRGQGGEQYF
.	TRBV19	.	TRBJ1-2	TGTGCCAGTAGTATGCAGGGGCCCTACTATGGCTACACCTTC	CASSMQGPYYGYTF
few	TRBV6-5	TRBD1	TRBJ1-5	TGTGCCAGCAGGGGGAGACAGGGCGCGGAGTATTTT	CASRGRQGAEYF
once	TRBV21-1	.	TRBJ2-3	TGTGCCAGCAGCAAAAGAGCTGAGAGATTCGCAGATACGCAGTATTTT	CASSKRAERFADTQYF
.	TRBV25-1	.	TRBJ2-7	TGTGCCAGCAGTGTGAGTCGTGGACCACCGAAGCGCTCCTACGAGCAGTACTTC	CASSVSRGPPKRSYEQYF
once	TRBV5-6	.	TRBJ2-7	TGTGCCAGCAGCTTGGGAGGGGAAGTGGGGCCCTACGAGCAGTACTTC	CASSLGGEVGPYEQYF
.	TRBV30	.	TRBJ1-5	TGTGCCTGGAGTTCCGACATAAATCAGCCCCAGCATTTT	CAWSSDINQPQHF
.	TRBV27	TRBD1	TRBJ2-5	TGTGCCAGCAGCAGGACAGGGCACCAAGAGACCCAGTACTTC	CASSRTGHQETQYF
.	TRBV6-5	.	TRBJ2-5	TGTGCCAGCAGGCCGGCAGGGCGGCAAGAGACCCAGTACTTC	CASRPAGRQETQYF
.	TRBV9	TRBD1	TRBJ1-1	TGTGCCAGCAGCGCCCGGACAGGGGGCTCTGAAGCTTTCTTT	CASSARTGGSEAFF
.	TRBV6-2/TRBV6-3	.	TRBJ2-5	TGTGCCAGCAGTGCCCGAAGGGGGTCATCAGAGACCCAGTACTTC	CASSARRGSSETQYF
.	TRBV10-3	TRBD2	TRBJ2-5	TGTGCCATCAGTGCAGGACTAGCGGGAGAAGAGACCCAGTACTTC	CAISAGLAGEETQYF
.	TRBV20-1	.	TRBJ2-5	TGCAGTGCCTATAGAGAGACCCAGTACTTC	CSAYRETQYF
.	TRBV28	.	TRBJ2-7	TGTGCCAGCAGTTTCCCCACAGCCATCTACGAGCAGTACTTC	CASSFPTAIYEQYF
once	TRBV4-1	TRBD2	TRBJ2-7	TGCGCCAGCAGCCAGTCAGGGACTAGCGGTTCCTACGAGCAGTACTTC	CASSQSGTSGSYEQYF
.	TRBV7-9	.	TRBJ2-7	TGTGCCAGCAGCTTCCCCGGGACTTCTCCCTACGAGCAGTACTTC	CASSFPGTSPYEQYF
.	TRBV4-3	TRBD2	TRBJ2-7	TGCGCCAGCAGCCAAGATCTCCCCCGGTCCGCGGGGGGGTCCTACGAGCAGTACTTC	CASSQDLPRSAGGSYEQYF
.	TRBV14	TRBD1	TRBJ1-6	TGTGCCAGCAGCCAAGATCGGTGGCAGGGGGATTCACCCCTCCACTTT	CASSQDRWQGDSPLHF
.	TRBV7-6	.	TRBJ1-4	TGTGCCAGCAGCTTAAATGGGGGAGGAGAAAAACTGTTTTTT	CASSLNGGGEKLFF
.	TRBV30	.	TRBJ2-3	TGTGCCTGGACAAAGGCAGGGGCTAGCTTCACAGATACGCAGTATTTT	CAWTKAGASFTDTQYF
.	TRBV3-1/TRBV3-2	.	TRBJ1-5	TGTGCCAGCAGCCAAGATTATGGGCAGCCCCAGCATTTT	CASSQDYGQPQHF
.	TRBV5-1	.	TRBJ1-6	TGCGCCAGCAGCCCTACGGGGTCGACAAATAATTCACCCCTCCACTTT	CASSPTGSTNNSPLHF
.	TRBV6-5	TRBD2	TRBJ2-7	TGTGCCAGCAGTTTAGCGGGAAGCGGCAACGAGCAGTACTTC	CASSLAGSGNEQYF
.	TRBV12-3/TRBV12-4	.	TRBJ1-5	TGTGCCAGAGGCAGTGGCAATCAGCCCCAGCATTTT	CARGSGNQPQHF
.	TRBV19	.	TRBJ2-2	TGTGCCAGTAGTATTGCTCCCTATGCCACCGGGGAGCTGTTTTTT	CASSIAPYATGELFF
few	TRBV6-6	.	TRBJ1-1	TGTGCCAGCAGTTACTCGCTCCAGAGACTCCCTGAAGCTTTCTTT	CASSYSLQRLPEAFF
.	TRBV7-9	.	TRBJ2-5	TGTGCCAGCAGCAGTGGACAGTCTCAAGAGACCCAGTACTTC	CASSSGQSQETQYF
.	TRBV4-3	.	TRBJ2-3	TGCGCCAGCAGCCTTGGACCAGACACAGATACGCAGTATTTT	CASSLGPDTDTQYF
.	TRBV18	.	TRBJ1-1	TGTGCCAGCTCACCAGCAGGGAACACTGAAGCTTTCTTT	CASSPAGNTEAFF
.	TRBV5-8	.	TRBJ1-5	TGTGCCAGCAGCCCCGGGTTTGACGGGATCAATCAGCCCCAGCATTTT	CASSPGFDGINQPQHF
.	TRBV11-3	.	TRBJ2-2	TGTGCCAGCAGCTTAGACAGCCTTAAGTTCACCGGGGAGCTGTTTTTT	CASSLDSLKFTGELFF
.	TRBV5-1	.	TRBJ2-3	TGCGCCAGCAGCTTGTCGGGCGGGGGCCCCACAGATACGCAGTATTTT	CASSLSGGGPTDTQYF
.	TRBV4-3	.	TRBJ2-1	TGCGCCAGCAGCCAAGATTGGTCAGGGGATGAGCAGTTCTTC	CASSQDWSGDEQFF
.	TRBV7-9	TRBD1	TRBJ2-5	TGTGCCAGCAGCGCCAGGGGGGAGACCCAGTACTTC	CASSARGETQYF
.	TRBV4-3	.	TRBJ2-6	TGCGCCAGCAGCCAAGAATGGGTAAGGGAAGTTCCTGGGGCCAACGTCCTGACTTTC	CASSQEWVREVPGANVLTF
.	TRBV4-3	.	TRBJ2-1	TGCGCCAGCAGCCAAGATCCCAACGGCGCGGCCTACAATGAGCAGTTCTTC	CASSQDPNGAAYNEQFF
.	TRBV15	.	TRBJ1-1	TGTGCCACCAGCCTACAGGGCGACACTGAAGCTTTCTTT	CATSLQGDTEAFF
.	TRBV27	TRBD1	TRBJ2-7	TGTGCCAGCAGTTTACCGGGACAGGGGTACTACGAGCAGTACTTC	CASSLPGQGYYEQYF
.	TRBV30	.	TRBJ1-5	TGTGCCTGGGACGTTGGGACACTAACCGGGCAGCCCCAGCATTTT	CAWDVGTLTGQPQHF
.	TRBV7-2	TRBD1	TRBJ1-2	TGTGCCAGCAGCTTCCCCGGGACAGGGGGAGGCTACACCTTC	CASSFPGTGGGYTF
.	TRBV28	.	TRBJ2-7	TGTGCCAGCAGCATAACCTACGAGCAGTACTTC	CASSITYEQYF
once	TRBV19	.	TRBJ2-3	TGTGCCAGTACCCTAGGGATCCACACAGATACGCAGTATTTT	CASTLGIHTDTQYF
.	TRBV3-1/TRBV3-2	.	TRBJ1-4	TGTGCCAGCAGCCAAACAGGGGAAAAACTGTTTTTT	CASSQTGEKLFF
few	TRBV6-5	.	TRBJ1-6	TGTGCCAGCAGTTCTGTACAGGGAAGATTTTCACCCCTCCACTTT	CASSSVQGRFSPLHF
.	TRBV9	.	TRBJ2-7	TGTGCCAGCAGCGTTAACCCCTCCTACGAGCAGTACTTC	CASSVNPSYEQYF
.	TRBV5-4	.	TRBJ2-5	TGTGCCAGCAGCTTGAGTTCCGGGATAGAAGAGACCCAGTACTTC	CASSLSSGIEETQYF
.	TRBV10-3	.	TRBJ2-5	TGTGCCATCAGCTCCAAAGCGCTCCAAGAGACCCAGTACTTC	CAISSKALQETQYF
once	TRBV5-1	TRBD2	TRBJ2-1	TGCGCCAGCAGGACTAGCGGGACCTACAATGAGCAGTTCTTC	CASRTSGTYNEQFF
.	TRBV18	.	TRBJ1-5	TGTGCCAGCTCACCAGGGGGGAATCAGCCCCAGCATTTT	CASSPGGNQPQHF
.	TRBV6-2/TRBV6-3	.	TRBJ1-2	TGTGCCAGCAGTTTGAAGGCAGGCCATGGCTACACCTTC	CASSLKAGHGYTF
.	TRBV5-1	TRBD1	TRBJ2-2	TGCGCCAGCAGCACTAGGACAGGGGTAACCGGGGAGCTGTTTTTT	CASSTRTGVTGELFF
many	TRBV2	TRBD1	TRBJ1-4	TGTGCCGGACAGGGGACGGGTGAAAAACTGTTTTTT	CAGQGTGEKLFF
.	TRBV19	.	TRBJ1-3	TGTGCCAGTAGAGCAGGAGCTGGAAACACCATATATTTT	CASRAGAGNTIYF
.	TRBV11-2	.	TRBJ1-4	TGTGCCAGCAGCCGCTCGGGCGAAGAAAAACTGTTTTTT	CASSRSGEEKLFF
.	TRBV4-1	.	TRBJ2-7	TGCGCCAGCAGCCAAGGGCAGTTCTACGAGCAGTACTTC	CASSQGQFYEQYF
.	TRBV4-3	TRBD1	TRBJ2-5	TGCGCCAGCAGCACCACGGGACAGGGCCGGGAGACCCAGTACTTC	CASSTTGQGRETQYF
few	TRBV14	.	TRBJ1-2	TGTGCCAGCAGCCAAGCGTTAGGGTTTCAAGGCTACACCTTC	CASSQALGFQGYTF